Listed here are 5 T cell receptor beta chains from one sample, sequenced in a study of tissue T cells after allogeneic stem cell transplantation. Profiled with immunoSEQ multiplex PCR; TCRdb holds only in-frame clones, not every one. The sample yields roughly 50,000 clones, 65% to 80% seen once. The sequenced sample consisted of sorted cells pooled from one or two spleens. The source of these receptors is a pool of C57BL/6 mice in good health.

Comment on this clone: Gene names are the mouse ones. The sequenced fragment ends 1 residue before the CDR3 boundary, so the rest is inferred from the germline J gene. The rearrangement joins TRBV13-2 to TRBJ2-2; no firm D call. Per germline, CDR1 NNHNN and CDR2 SYGAGS (reference sequence). This CDR3 contains 13 residues. Trimming removed 5 bases at V and 2 bases at J, with 7 bases between. The DNA read from the CDR3 is TGTGCCAGCGGCGGGATGAACACCGGGCAGCTCTAC. Amino acids: CASGGMNTGQLY. The entire CDR3 protein reads CASGGMNTGQLYF.

On this clone: These gene names are mouse names. The read ends 1 residue shy of where the CDR3 ends; the end is completed using the germline J gene. This sequence joins TRBV3 and TRBJ2-7, with TRBD1 as a possible D gene (5 bases). V lost 5 bases, J lost 4 bases, and 9 bases lay in between. The germline V gene has CDR1 SNHLY and CDR2 FYNGKV (reference sequence). This CDR3 contains 12 residues. CDR3 bases read: TGTGCCAGCAGCCTGGACAATTATGAACAGTAC. It is translated as CASSLDNYEQY. The CDR3 reads in full as CASSLDNYEQYF.

This clone came up a few times. Mouse names are used for the genes. The observed sequence ends 1 residue before the CDR3 terminus, with the missing tail filled in from the germline J gene. V gene TRBV26 combines with J gene TRBJ2-7, with D possibly being TRBD1 or TRBD2 (5 bases each). Per germline, CDR1 KGHPV and CDR2 FQNQEV (reference sequence). This CDR3 spans 13 amino acids. With 0 bases removed from V and 7 bases from J, the gap between germline ends came to 10 bases. This chain's CDR3 is CASSLSGAGEQYF. The sequenced CDR3 bases are TGTGCCAGCAGTCTGTCTGGGGCGGGGGAACAGTAC.

Turning to this clone: The gene symbols are mouse symbols. The read ends 1 residue shy of where the CDR3 ends; the end is completed using the germline J gene. The chain combines TRBV5 with TRBJ2-4, with D maybe TRBD1 (5 bases). This CDR3 has 17 residues. Germline values: CDR1 LGHNA, CDR2 YNLKQL (reference sequence). V gave up 0 bases and J gave up 5 bases, with 18 bases separating them. CDR3 DNA, as far as it was read: TGTGCCAGCAGCCAAGATTCAGGGTGGCGGCCAGGAAACACCTTGTAC. Amino acids: CASSQDSGWRPGNTLY. In full, the CDR3 reads CASSQDSGWRPGNTLYF.

A remark on this clone: The germline and genes are mouse ones. The CDR3 end falls 1 residue outside the read, so it is completed with the germline J gene. The chain is built from TRBV15 and TRBJ1-4; weak D call: TRBD1 (5 bases). Germline CDR1 is SGHND and CDR2 is FRSKSL. Trimming left V 2 bases short and J 0 bases short, with 7 bases between. The CDR3 spans 15 residues. The chain's CDR3 is CASSLRGLSNERLFF. The part of the CDR3 DNA that was read is TGTGCCAGCAGTTTAAGGGGCCTTTCCAACGAAAGATTATTT.